The 7 T cell receptor beta chains in this list originate from one sample, sequenced in a study of blood T cell repertoires in COVID-19. Profiling relied on immunoSEQ multiplex PCR, and the TCRdb table lists in-frame clones only, not all of them. In the table there are over 200,000 clones, over 75% of which are singletons. The specimen sequenced was peripheral blood. These receptors all come from a human donor in a cohort sampled during active COVID-19.

The V call is TRBV29-1, the J call TRBJ2-4; 10 nucleotides line up with TRBD1. Germline V CDR1 and CDR2: SQVTM, ANQGSEA. The CDR3 is made up of 12 amino acids. Trimming at V came to 6 bases and at J to 6 bases, leaving 2 bases not matched to a gene. The DNA for the CDR3 is TGCAGCGTAGGGACAGGGGCAAACATTCAGTACTTC. Its translation: CSVGTGANIQYF. Full variable domain (rest looked up from reference TRBV29-1 and TRBJ2-4): SAVISQKPSRDICQRGTSLTIQCQVDSQVTMMFWYRQQPGQSLTLIATANQGSEATYESGFVIDKFPISRPNLTFSTLTVSNMSPEDSSIYLCSVGTGANIQYFGAGTRLSVL.

V is TRBV9 and J is TRBJ2-2, with 10 bases lining up with TRBD1. Trimming removed 0 bases from V and 9 bases from J; junction bases left unmatched: 8. The CDR3 is 16 residues long. Per the germline V gene, CDR1 is SGDLS and CDR2 is YYNGEE. This CDR3 is CASSVEGQGRSRELFF. CDR3 in DNA: TGTGCCAGCAGCGTAGAGGGACAGGGGCGTTCCAGGGAGCTGTTTTTT.

The J gene is TRBJ2-1, the V gene TRBV2, with TRBD2 matching over 8 bases. With 3 bases clipped from V and 7 bases from J, the junction kept 8 bases outside the gene matches. The CDR3 extends over 15 amino acids. The germline CDR1 and CDR2 sequences are SNHLY and FYNNEI. The CDR3, as DNA: TGTGCCAGCAGTGAGTCGGGAGGGCCCATAAATGAGCAGTTCTTC. Amino acids: CASSESGGPINEQFF.

This chain links TRBV9 with TRBJ1-1; D is perhaps TRBD1 (5 bases). Looked up from germline, CDR1 is SGDLS and CDR2 is YYNGEE. Trimming left V 4 bases short and J 5 bases short, with 12 bases between. CDR3 length: 13 residues. CDR3 protein: CASSSMAGTEAFF. CDR3 nucleotides: TGTGCCAGCAGCTCTATGGCAGGGACTGAAGCTTTCTTT.

This clone was recorded only once. The rearrangement joins TRBV19 to TRBJ1-2; 10 bases are a match to TRBD1. Germline values: CDR1 LNHDA, CDR2 SQIVND (reference sequence). There are 13 residues in the CDR3. V lost 4 bases, J lost 7 bases, and 3 bases stayed unmatched. In DNA form, the CDR3 reads TGTGCCAGTAGTACGGACAGGGGGTCTGGCTACACCTTC. It encodes CASSTDRGSGYTF.

To note about this clone: This may come from a read error, since a much larger clone is one base off. Other DNA sequences from this sample encode an identical CDR3 as well. The chain carries TRBV15 and TRBJ1-5, with a possible D match to TRBD1 (5 bases). CDR3 length: 16 amino acids. The V and J ends lost 1 base and 0 bases respectively, with 10 bases between them. The germline V gene encodes CDR1 LNHNV and CDR2 YYDKDF (reference sequence). DNA of the CDR3: TGTGCCACCAGCAGAGGAGGCAGGGATAGCAATCAGCCCCAGCATTTT. Amino acids: CATSRGGRDSNQPQHF.

The rearrangement uses TRBV19 and TRBJ2-1; D is unresolved. The CDR3 is made up of 16 amino acids. CDR1 is LNHDA, CDR2 SQIVND, per germline (reference sequence). V was trimmed by 6 bases and J by 0 bases, leaving 15 bases between them. The DNA of the CDR3 is TGTGCCAGTAGCGCGATGGCGGTCAGCTCCTACAATGAGCAGTTCTTC. This translates into CASSAMAVSSYNEQFF.